The clone carrying this T cell receptor (beta chain) was seen just once. The sample is drawn from a study of long-term antiretroviral therapy in people with HIV. Germline values: CDR1 MNHEY, CDR2 SMNVEV (reference sequence). This CDR3 contains 14 residues. Between the trimmed V and J ends, which lost 5 bases and 1 base, there was a span of 11 bases. An immunoSEQ assay, version v3.0, was performed at survey level. Measured with immunoSEQ multiplex PCR; TCRdb has only the in-frame clones, and not every one. The sample lists about 14,000 clones; around 84% were seen once. The V gene is TRBV27, the J gene TRBJ2-5, with D possibly being TRBD1 (6 bases). The input for sequencing was unsorted PBMCs, taken 0.4 years after starting antiretroviral therapy. The source of this sequence is a man aged 30-40 years with HIV. DNA for the CDR3: TGTGCCAGCAGTCCCTTGGACAGCCAAGAGACCCAGTACTTC. Its protein is CASSPLDSQETQYF.